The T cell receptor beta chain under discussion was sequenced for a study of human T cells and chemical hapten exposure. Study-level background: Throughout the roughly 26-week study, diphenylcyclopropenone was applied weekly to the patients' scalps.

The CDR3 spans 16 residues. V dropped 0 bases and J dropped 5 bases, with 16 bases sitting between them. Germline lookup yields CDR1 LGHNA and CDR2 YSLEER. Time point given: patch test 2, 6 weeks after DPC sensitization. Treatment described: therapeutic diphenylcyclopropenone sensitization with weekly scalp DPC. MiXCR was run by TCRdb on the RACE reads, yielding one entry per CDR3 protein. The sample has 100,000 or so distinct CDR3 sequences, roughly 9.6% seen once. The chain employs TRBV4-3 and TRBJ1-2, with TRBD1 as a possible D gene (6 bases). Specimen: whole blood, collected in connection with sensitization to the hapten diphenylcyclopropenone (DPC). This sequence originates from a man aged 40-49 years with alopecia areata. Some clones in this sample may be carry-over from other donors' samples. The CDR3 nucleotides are TGCGCCAGCAGCCAAGATTTGAAAGGGGGGGAATATGGCTACACCTTC. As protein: CASSQDLKGGEYGYTF.